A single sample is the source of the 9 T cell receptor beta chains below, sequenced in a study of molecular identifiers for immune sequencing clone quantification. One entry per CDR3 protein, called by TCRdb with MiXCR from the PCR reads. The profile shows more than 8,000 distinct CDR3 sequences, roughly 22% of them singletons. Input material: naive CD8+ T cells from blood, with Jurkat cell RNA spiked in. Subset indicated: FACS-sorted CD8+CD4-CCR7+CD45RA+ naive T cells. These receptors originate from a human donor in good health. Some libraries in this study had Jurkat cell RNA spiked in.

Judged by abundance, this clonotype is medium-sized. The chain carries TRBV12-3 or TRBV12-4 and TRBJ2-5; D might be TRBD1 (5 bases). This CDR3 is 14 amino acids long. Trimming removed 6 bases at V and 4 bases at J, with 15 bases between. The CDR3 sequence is CASSITPGRETQYF. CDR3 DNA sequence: TGTGCCAGCAGCATAACCCCAGGGCGAGAGACCCAGTACTTC.

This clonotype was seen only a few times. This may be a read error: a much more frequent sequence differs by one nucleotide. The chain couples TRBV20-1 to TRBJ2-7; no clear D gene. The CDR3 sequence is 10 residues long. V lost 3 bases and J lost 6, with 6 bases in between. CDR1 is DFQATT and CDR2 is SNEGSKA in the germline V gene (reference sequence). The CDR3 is CSARAPEQYF. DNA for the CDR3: TGCAGTGCTAGGGCCCCCGAGCAGTACTTC.

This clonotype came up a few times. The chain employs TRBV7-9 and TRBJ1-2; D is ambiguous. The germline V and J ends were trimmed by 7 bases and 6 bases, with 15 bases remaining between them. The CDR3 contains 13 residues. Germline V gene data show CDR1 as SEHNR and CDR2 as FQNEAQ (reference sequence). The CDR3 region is CASTHPRRDGYTF. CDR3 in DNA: TGTGCCAGCACCCATCCCCGGAGGGATGGCTACACCTTC.

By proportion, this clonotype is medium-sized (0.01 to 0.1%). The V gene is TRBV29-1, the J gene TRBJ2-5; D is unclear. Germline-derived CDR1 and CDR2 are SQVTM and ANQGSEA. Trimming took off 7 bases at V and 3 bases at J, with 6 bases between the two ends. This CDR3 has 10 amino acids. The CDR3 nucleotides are TGCAGCGCTCTCGAAGAGACCCAGTACTTC. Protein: CSALEETQYF.

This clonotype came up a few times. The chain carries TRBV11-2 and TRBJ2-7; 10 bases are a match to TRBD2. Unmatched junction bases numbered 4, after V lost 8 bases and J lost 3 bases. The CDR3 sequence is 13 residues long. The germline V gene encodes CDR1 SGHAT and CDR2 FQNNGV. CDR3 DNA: TGTGCCAGCCGAGCGGGAGGGGTCTACGAGCAGTACTTC. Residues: CASRAGGVYEQYF. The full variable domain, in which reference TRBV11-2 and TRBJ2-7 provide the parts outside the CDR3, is EAGVAQSPRYKIIEKRQSVAFWCNPISGHATLYWYQQILGQGPKLLIQFQNNGVVDDSQLPKDRFSAERLKGVDSTLKIQPAKLEDSAVYLCASRAGGVYEQYFGPGTRLTVT.

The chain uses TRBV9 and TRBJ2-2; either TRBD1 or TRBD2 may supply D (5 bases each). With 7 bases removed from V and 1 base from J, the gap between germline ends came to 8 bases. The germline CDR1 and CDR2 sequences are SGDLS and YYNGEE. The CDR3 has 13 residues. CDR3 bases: TGTGCCAGCGGGACGGAGAACACCGGGGAGCTGTTTTTT. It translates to CASGTENTGELFF.

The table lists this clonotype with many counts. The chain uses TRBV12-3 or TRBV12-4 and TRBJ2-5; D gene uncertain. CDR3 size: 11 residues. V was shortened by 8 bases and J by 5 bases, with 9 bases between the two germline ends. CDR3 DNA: TGTGCCAGCGGGCCCTGGGAGACCCAGTACTTC. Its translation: CASGPWETQYF.

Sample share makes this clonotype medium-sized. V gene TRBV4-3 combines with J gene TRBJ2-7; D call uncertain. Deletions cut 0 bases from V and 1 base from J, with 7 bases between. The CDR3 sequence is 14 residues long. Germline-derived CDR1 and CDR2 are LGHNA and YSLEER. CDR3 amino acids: CASSQDYGSYEQYF. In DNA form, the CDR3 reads TGCGCCAGCAGCCAAGATTACGGATCCTACGAGCAGTACTTC.

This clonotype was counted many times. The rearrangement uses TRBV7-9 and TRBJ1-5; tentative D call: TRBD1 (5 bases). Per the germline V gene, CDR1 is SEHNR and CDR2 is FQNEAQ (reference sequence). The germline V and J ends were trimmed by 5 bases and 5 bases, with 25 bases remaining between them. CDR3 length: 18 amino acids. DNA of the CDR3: TGTGCCAGCAGCACTAGTGCAGGGCCTACGGGTTATTATCAGCCCCAGCATTTT. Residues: CASSTSAGPTGYYQPQHF. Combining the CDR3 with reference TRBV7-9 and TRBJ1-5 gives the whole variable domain DTGVSQNPRHKITKRGQNVTFRCDPISEHNRLYWYRQTLGQGPEFLTYFQNEAQLEKSRLLSDRFSAERPKGSFSTLEIQRTEQGDSAMYLCASSTSAGPTGYYQPQHFGDGTRLSIL.